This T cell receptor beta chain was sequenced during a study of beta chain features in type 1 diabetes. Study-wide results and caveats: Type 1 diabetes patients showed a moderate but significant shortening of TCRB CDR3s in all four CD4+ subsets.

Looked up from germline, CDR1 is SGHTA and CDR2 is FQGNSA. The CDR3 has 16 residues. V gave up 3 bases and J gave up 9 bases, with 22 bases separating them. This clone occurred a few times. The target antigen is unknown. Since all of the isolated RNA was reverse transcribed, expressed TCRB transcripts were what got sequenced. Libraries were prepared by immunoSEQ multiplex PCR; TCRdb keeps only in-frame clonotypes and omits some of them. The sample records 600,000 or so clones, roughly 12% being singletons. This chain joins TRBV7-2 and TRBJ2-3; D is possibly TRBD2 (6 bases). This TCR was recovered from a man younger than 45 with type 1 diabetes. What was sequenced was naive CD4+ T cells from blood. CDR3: CASSLESGLPGRTQYF. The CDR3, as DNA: TGTGCCAGCAGCTTGGAGAGCGGGCTCCCCGGGCGGACGCAGTATTTT.